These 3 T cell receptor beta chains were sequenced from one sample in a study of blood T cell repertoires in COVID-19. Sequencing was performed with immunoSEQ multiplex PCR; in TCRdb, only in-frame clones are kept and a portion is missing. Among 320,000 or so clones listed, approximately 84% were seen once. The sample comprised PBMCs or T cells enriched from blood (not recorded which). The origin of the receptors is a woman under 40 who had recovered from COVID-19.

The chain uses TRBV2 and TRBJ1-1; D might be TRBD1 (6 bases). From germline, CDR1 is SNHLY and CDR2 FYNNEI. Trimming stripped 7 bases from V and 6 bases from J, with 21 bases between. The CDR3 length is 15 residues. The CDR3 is CASTGQGRISPEAFF. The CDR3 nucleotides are TGTGCCAGCACCGGCCAGGGGCGCATTTCCCCTGAAGCTTTCTTT. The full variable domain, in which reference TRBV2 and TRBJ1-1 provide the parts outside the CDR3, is EPEVTQTPSHQVTQMGQEVILRCVPISNHLYFYWYRQILGQKVEFLVSFYNNEISEKSEIFDDQFSVERPDGSNFTLKIRSTKLEDSAMYFCASTGQGRISPEAFFGQGTRLTVV.

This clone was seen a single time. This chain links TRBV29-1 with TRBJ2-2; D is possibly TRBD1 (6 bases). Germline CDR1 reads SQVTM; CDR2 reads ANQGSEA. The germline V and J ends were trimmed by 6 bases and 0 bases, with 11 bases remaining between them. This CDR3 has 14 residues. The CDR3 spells CSVSGDSNTGELFF. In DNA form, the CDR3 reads TGCAGCGTCTCAGGGGATTCGAACACCGGGGAGCTGTTTTTT.

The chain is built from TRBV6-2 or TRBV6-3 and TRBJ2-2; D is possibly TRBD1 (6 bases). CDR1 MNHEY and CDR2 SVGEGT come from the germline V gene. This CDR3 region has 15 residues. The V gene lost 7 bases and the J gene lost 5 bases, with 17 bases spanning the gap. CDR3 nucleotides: TGTGCCAGCATCCCTGTTCAGGGGTGGACCGGGGAGCTGTTTTTT. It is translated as CASIPVQGWTGELFF.